This T cell receptor beta chain is drawn from a study of OX40 agonist ivuxolimab in advanced cancers. Study-level information: Patients received intravenous ivuxolimab every 2 weeks at 0.01 to 10 mg/kg.

General study points: Clonal expansion among partial responders at 0.1-3.0 mg/kg ranked near the lowest. The study found that CD8+ T cells averaged more expanded clones than CD4+.

Note on this clone: The target antigen is unknown.

Blood sampling was done at baseline, cycle 4 day 1, and cycle 7 day 1. The V gene end was trimmed by 5 bases and the J gene end by 14 bases; junction bases not matched to a gene: 9. This CDR3 contains 13 residues. Germline values: CDR1 SGHVS, CDR2 FQNEAQ. Only in-frame clones appear in the TCRdb table, and some are missing; sequencing was by immunoSEQ multiplex PCR. This sample has 75,000 to 95,000 clones; more than 80% occur once, and the top ten carry around 0.2%. The chain employs TRBV7-8 and TRBJ2-1; TRBD1 matches at 10 bases. The sample was CD4+ or CD8+ T cells sorted from blood, taken in a trial of the OX40 agonist ivuxolimab. The clonotype originates from an adult with an advanced solid tumor such as melanoma, head and neck, liver or kidney cancer. This chain's CDR3 is CASSLRGTGEEFF. The CDR3 bases are TGTGCCAGCAGCCTCCGTGGGACAGGGGAGGAGTTCTTC.